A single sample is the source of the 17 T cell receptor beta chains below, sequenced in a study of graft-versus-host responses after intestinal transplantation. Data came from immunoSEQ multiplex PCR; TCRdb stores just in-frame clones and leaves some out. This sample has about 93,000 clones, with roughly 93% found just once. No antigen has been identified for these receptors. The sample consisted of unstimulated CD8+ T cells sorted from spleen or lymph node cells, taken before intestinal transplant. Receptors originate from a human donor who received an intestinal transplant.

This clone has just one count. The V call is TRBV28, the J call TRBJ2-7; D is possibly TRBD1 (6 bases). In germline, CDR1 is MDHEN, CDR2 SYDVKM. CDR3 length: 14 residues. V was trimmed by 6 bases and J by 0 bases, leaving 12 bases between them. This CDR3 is CASSLDRFSYEQYF. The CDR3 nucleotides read TGTGCCAGCAGCCTGGACAGATTCTCCTACGAGCAGTACTTC.

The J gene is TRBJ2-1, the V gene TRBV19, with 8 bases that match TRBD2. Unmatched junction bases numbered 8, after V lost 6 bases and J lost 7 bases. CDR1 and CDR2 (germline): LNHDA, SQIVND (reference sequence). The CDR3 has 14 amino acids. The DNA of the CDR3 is TGTGCCAGTAGCGGGAGGGCCCTTTTGAATGAGCAGTTCTTC. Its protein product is CASSGRALLNEQFF. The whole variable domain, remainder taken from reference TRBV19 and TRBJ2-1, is DGGITQSPKYLFRKEGQNVTLSCEQNLNHDAMYWYRQDPGQGLRLIYYSQIVNDFQKGDIAEGYSVSREKKESFPLTVTSAQKNPTAFYLCASSGRALLNEQFFGPGTRLTVL.

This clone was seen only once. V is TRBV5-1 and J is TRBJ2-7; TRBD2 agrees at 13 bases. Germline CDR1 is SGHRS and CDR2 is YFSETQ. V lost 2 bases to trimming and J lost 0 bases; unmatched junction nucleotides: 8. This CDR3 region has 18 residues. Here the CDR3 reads CASSFVTSGRDLSYEQYF. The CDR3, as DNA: TGCGCCAGCAGCTTTGTTACTAGCGGGAGGGACCTCTCCTACGAGCAGTACTTC.

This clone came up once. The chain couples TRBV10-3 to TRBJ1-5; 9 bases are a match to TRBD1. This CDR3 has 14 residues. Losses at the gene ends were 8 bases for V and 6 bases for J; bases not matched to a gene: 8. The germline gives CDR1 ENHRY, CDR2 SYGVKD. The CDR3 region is CAIDSGTGRQPQHF. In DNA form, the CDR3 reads TGTGCCATCGATTCCGGGACAGGGCGTCAGCCCCAGCATTTT.

CDR3 residues: CASSGQGKELSYGYTF. The CDR3 DNA reads TGTGCCAGCAGCGGACAGGGAAAGGAACTCAGCTATGGCTACACCTTC. The chain uses TRBV9 and TRBJ1-2, with 7 positions matching TRBD1. V lost 3 bases to trimming and J lost 4 bases; unmatched junction nucleotides: 12. CDR3 length: 16 amino acids. Germline CDR1 reads SGDLS; CDR2 reads YYNGEE.

CDR3 nucleotide sequence: TGCAGCGTTGAAAAAGAGGAACAAGAGACCCAGTACTTC. It specifies CSVEKEEQETQYF. This chain links TRBV29-1 with TRBJ2-5; no firm D call. This CDR3 is built from 13 residues. V shed 2 bases and J shed 2 bases, with 9 bases lying between them. Germline-derived CDR1 and CDR2 are SQVTM and ANQGSEA.

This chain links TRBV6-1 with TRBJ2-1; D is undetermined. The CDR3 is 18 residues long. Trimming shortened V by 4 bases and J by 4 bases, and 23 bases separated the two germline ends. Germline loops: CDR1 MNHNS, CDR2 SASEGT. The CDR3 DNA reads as TGTGCCAGCAGTGGGCCAACATACTACCGATGGGTGTACAATGAGCAGTTCTTC. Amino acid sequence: CASSGPTYYRWVYNEQFF.

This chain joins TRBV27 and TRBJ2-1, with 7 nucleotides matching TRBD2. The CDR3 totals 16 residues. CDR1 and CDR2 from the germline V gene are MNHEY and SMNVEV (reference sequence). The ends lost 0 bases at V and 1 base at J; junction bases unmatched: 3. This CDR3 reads CASSLSAGVSYNEQFF. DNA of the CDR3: TGTGCCAGCAGTTTATCGGCGGGAGTGTCCTACAATGAGCAGTTCTTC.

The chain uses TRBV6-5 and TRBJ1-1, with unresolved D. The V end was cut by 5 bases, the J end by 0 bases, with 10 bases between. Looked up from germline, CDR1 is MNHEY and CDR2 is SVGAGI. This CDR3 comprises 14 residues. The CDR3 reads CASSQQNLNTEAFF. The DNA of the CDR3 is TGTGCCAGCAGTCAACAGAATCTGAACACTGAAGCTTTCTTT.

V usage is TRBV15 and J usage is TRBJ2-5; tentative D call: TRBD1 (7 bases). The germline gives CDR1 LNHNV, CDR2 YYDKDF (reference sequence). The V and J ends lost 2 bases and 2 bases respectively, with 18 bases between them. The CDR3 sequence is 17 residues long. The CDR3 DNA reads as TGTGCCACCAGCAGACCAAGAAGACAGGGAGGTCAAGAGACCCAGTACTTC. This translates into CATSRPRRQGGQETQYF.

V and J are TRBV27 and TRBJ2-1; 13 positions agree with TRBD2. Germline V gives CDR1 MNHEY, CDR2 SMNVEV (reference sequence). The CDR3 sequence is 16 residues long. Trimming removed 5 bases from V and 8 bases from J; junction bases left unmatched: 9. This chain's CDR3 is CASSDYGTSGIYEQFF. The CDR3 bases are TGTGCCAGCAGTGACTACGGGACTAGCGGGATCTATGAGCAGTTCTTC.

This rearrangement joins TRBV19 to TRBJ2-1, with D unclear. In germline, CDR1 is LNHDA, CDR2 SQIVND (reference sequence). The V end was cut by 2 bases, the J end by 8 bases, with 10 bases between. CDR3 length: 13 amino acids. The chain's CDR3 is CASSIISGYEQFF. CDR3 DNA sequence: TGTGCCAGTAGTATAATCTCCGGGTATGAGCAGTTCTTC.

CDR3 coding DNA: TGTGCCAGCAGTTATGCGGGGGTTAGCACAGATACGCAGTATTTT. It translates to CASSYAGVSTDTQYF. The chain uses TRBV6-5 and TRBJ2-3, with 7 bases that match TRBD2. CDR1 is MNHEY, CDR2 SVGAGI, per germline. The CDR3 is 15 amino acids. The trim removed 3 bases at V and 0 bases at J, leaving 3 bases unmatched.

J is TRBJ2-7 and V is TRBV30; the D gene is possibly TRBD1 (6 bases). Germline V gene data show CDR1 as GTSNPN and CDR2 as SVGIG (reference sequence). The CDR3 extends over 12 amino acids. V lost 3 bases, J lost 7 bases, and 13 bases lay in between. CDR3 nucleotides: TGTGCCTGGAGCCCCAGGGGCCTGGAGCAGTACTTC. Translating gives CAWSPRGLEQYF.

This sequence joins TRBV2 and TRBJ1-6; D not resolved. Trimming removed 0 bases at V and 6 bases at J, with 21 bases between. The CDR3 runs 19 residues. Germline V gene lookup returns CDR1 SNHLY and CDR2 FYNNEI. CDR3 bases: TGTGCCAGCAGTGAAGCGGACGGCGGGGTCGGGCACGGTAATTCACCCCTCCACTTT. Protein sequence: CASSEADGGVGHGNSPLHF.

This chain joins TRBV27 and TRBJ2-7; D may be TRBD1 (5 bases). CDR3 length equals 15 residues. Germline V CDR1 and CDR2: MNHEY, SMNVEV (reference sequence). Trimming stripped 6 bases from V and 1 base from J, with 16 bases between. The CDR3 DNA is TGTGCCAGCAGCGCTGTCCAGGGAATTTCCTACGAGCAGTACTTC. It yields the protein CASSAVQGISYEQYF.

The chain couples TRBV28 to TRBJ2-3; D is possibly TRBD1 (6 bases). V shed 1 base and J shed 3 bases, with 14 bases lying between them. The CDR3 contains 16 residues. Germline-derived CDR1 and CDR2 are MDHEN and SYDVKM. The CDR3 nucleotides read TGTGCCAGCAGTTTATTAGTCGGGCAGGGGACAGATACGCAGTATTTT. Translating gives CASSLLVGQGTDTQYF.